The 31 T cell receptor beta chains below all came from one sample that was sequenced in a study of preoperative IRX-2 immunotherapy in early breast cancer. The protocol was immunoSEQ multiplex PCR, while the TCRdb copy is restricted to in-frame clones and leaves out a portion. The sample lists 3,500 or so clones; roughly 70% were seen once. The sample's treatment: preoperative locoregional IRX-2 cytokine immunotherapy. The sample here was tumor tissue, taken after IRX-2 immunotherapy. The receptors were gathered from a human donor with breast cancer.

This clone is medium-sized within its sample. V usage is TRBV6-8 and J usage is TRBJ2-7, with D unresolved. Germline V gene data show CDR1 as MNHGY and CDR2 as SAAAGT. Trimming left V 6 bases short and J 1 base short, with 10 bases between. The CDR3 length is 13 residues. CDR3 nucleotide sequence: TGTGCCAGCAGCGGAGACTGGTCCTACGAGCAGTACGTC. Amino acids: CASSGDWSYEQYV.

The rearrangement uses TRBV29-1 and TRBJ1-1, with D possibly matching TRBD1 (6 bases). V lost 3 bases, J lost 2 bases, and 16 bases lay in between. There are 15 residues in the CDR3. CDR1 and CDR2 (germline): SQVTM, ANQGSEA. The chain's CDR3 is CSVETRGDPNTEAFF. In nucleotides, the CDR3 is TGCAGCGTTGAGACAAGGGGGGACCCAAACACTGAAGCTTTCTTT.

The J gene is TRBJ1-1, the V gene TRBV19; D is unclear. V was pared by 3 bases and J by 0 bases, with 8 bases between. The CDR3 spans 14 residues. Germline CDR1 is LNHDA and CDR2 is SQIVND (reference sequence). The CDR3 DNA sequence: TGTGCCAGTAGTATCCGGAGCATGAACACTGAAGCTTTCTTT. Protein sequence: CASSIRSMNTEAFF. Complete variable domain (other parts from reference TRBV19 and TRBJ1-1): DGGITQSPKYLFRKEGQNVTLSCEQNLNHDAMYWYRQDPGQGLRLIYYSQIVNDFQKGDIAEGYSVSREKKESFPLTVTSAQKNPTAFYLCASSIRSMNTEAFFGQGTRLTVV.

The sample holds a few counts of this clone. V is TRBV19 and J is TRBJ2-1; possibly TRBD2 for D (6 bases). The CDR3 runs 11 residues. Trimming shortened V by 10 bases and J by 8 bases, and 12 bases separated the two germline ends. CDR1 is LNHDA, CDR2 SQIVND, per germline (reference sequence). The CDR3 DNA sequence: TGTGCCACCGGGACTTACGATGAGCAGTTCTTC. This translates into CATGTYDEQFF.

This chain links TRBV6-8 with TRBJ1-2; D gene uncertain. The CDR3 runs 14 residues. V was shortened by 10 bases and J by 2 bases, with 17 bases between the two germline ends. Per the germline V gene, CDR1 is MNHGY and CDR2 is SAAAGT. Here the CDR3 DNA reads TGTGCCATCGGGAATATGGAGTTCAACTATGGCTACACCTTC. It specifies CAIGNMEFNYGYTF.

The chain links TRBV28 to TRBJ1-4; D is undetermined. Germline V gene lookup returns CDR1 MDHEN and CDR2 SYDVKM. The CDR3 sequence is 15 residues long. V lost 1 base, J lost 7 bases, and 13 bases lay in between. CDR3 sequence reads: CASSLSRMAGEKLFF. The DNA of the CDR3 is TGTGCCAGCAGTTTATCCCGTATGGCAGGTGAAAAACTGTTTTTT.

This clone was seen once. The chain recombines TRBV6-8 with TRBJ1-1, with a tentative D call TRBD1 (5 bases). The ends were cut back, 2 bases at V and 0 bases at J, with 10 bases in the middle. This CDR3 region has 15 residues. Germline V CDR1 and CDR2: MNHGY, SAAAGT. CDR3 DNA: TGTGCCAGCAGTTACGGGGCAGGTTTGAACACTGAAGCTTTCTTT. This translates into CASSYGAGLNTEAFF.

V usage is TRBV23-1 and J usage is TRBJ1-6, with TRBD1 as a possible D gene (6 bases). TRBV23-1 is an ORF, and what it does is uncertain. V was pared by 6 bases and J by 7 bases, with 16 bases between. The CDR3 is made up of 15 amino acids. CDR3 in amino acids: CASSLADRRNSPLHF. The CDR3 DNA reads TGCGCCAGCAGCTTGGCCGACAGGCGAAATTCACCCCTCCACTTT.

This clone was picked up a small number of times. This chain uses TRBV11-3 with TRBJ1-1; TRBD1 matches 8 bases. CDR3 length: 14 amino acids. With 5 bases clipped from V and 3 bases from J, the junction kept 5 bases outside the gene matches. Germline assignment: CDR1 SGHNT and CDR2 YENEEA. DNA of the CDR3: TGTGCCAGCAGCCAGACAGGGGCGGACACTGAAGCTTTCTTT. It specifies CASSQTGADTEAFF.

The gene calls are TRBV11-3 and TRBJ2-4; D is possibly TRBD2 (5 bases). The V gene's germline CDR1 is SGHNT and CDR2 YENEEA. The CDR3 contains 15 residues. Trimming took off 5 bases at V and 9 bases at J, with 20 bases between the two ends. The CDR3 nucleotides read TGTGCCAGCAGCCCCGAAGAGGGAGTGAAGGGCATTCAGTACTTC. Its translation is CASSPEEGVKGIQYF. Supplemented by reference TRBV11-3 and TRBJ2-4, the full variable domain reads EAGVVQSPRYKIIEKKQPVAFWCNPISGHNTLYWYLQNLGQGPELLIRYENEEAVDDSQLPKDRFSAERLKGVDSTLKIQPAELGDSAVYLCASSPEEGVKGIQYFGAGTRLSVL.

J is TRBJ2-5 and V is TRBV5-1; 11 positions agree with TRBD2. CDR1 SGHRS and CDR2 YFSETQ come from the germline V gene. Germline trimming cut 4 bases from V and 1 base from J; bases unmatched to any gene: 9. The CDR3 has 17 residues. This chain's CDR3 is CASSVSLAGGPQETQYF. CDR3 bases: TGCGCCAGCAGCGTATCTCTAGCGGGGGGACCCCAAGAGACCCAGTACTTC. Based on the CDR3 plus reference TRBV5-1 and TRBJ2-5, the full variable domain is KAGVTQTPRYLIKTRGQQVTLSCSPISGHRSVSWYQQTPGQGLQFLFEYFSETQRNKGNFPGRFSGRQFSNSRSEMNVSTLELGDSALYLCASSVSLAGGPQETQYFGPGTRLLVL.

The chain is built from TRBV5-1 and TRBJ1-3; D gene unclear. The germline V and J ends were trimmed by 0 bases and 3 bases, with 13 bases remaining between them. Germline V gene data show CDR1 as SGHRS and CDR2 as YFSETQ. The CDR3 has 16 amino acids. The DNA for the CDR3 is TGCGCCAGCAGCTTGGGTCAGCCCGGAGGTGGAAACACCATATATTTT. Protein sequence: CASSLGQPGGGNTIYF. Filled out from reference TRBV5-1 and TRBJ1-3, the complete variable domain reads KAGVTQTPRYLIKTRGQQVTLSCSPISGHRSVSWYQQTPGQGLQFLFEYFSETQRNKGNFPGRFSGRQFSNSRSEMNVSTLELGDSALYLCASSLGQPGGGNTIYFGEGSWLTVV.

This clone was observed a few times. This sequence joins TRBV6-8 and TRBJ2-3, with 10 bases fitting TRBD2. CDR1 is MNHGY and CDR2 is SAAAGT in the germline V gene. The CDR3 contains 17 residues. The junction had 11 bases not matched to a gene; V was cut back by 2 bases and J by 6 bases. For the CDR3, the DNA is TGTGCCAGCAGTTACCTAGCTAGCGGGGGCCCGCGGGATACGCAGTATTTT. Translation: CASSYLASGGPRDTQYF.

The chain uses TRBV2 and TRBJ2-3; the D is unclear. Trimming cost V 6 bases and J 7 bases, with 11 bases left between them. Germline CDR1 and CDR2: SNHLY and FYNNEI. The CDR3 consists of 12 residues. The CDR3 DNA reads TGTGCCAGCAGCTCCCCTGGGCATACGCAGTATTTT. Protein sequence: CASSSPGHTQYF.

V gene TRBV29-1 combines with J gene TRBJ2-1; 12 bases are shared with TRBD2. The junction had 17 bases not matched to a gene; V was cut back by 8 bases and J by 3 bases. There are 18 residues in the CDR3. Germline loops: CDR1 SQVTM, CDR2 ANQGSEA. The CDR3 region is CSLVILAGGPMGYNEQFF. In DNA, the CDR3 is TGCAGCCTTGTTATTCTAGCGGGGGGGCCTATGGGCTACAATGAGCAGTTCTTC.

In its sample, this clone was seen once. The chain carries TRBV28 and TRBJ1-1; unclear D gene. The CDR3 contains 13 residues. V lost 9 bases and J lost 10, with 21 bases in between. Germline CDR1 reads MDHEN; CDR2 reads SYDVKM. The CDR3 DNA reads TGTGCCAGTAGCATTCCTGGCGGGGTGATAGCTTTCTTT. Translated: CASSIPGGVIAFF. Complete variable domain (other parts from reference TRBV28 and TRBJ1-1): DVKVTQSSRYLVKRTGEKVFLECVQDMDHENMFWYRQDPGLGLRLIYFSYDVKMKEKGDIPEGYSVSREKKERFSLILESASTNQTSMYLCASSIPGGVIAFFGQGTRLTVV.

The chain carries TRBV11-3 and TRBJ1-2, with 7 bases identical to TRBD1. V was clipped by 5 bases and J by 9 bases; unmatched bases: 18. CDR3 length: 16 residues. CDR1 is SGHNT and CDR2 is YENEEA in the germline V gene. CDR3 amino acids: CASSMYGPGTDYRYTF. Written as DNA, the CDR3 is TGTGCCAGCAGCATGTATGGGCCAGGGACAGACTACCGCTACACCTTC.

The rearrangement joins TRBV16 to TRBJ1-5; D possibly corresponds to TRBD1 (5 bases). Germline V gene data show CDR1 as KGHSY and CDR2 as FQNENV. CDR3 length equals 14 residues. Deletions cut 1 base from V and 4 bases from J, with 8 bases between. CDR3 nucleotide sequence: TGTGCCAGCAGCCAATTGGGGGGAAATCAGCCCCAGCATTTT. It codes for CASSQLGGNQPQHF.

This clone was observed a few times. This chain joins TRBV18 and TRBJ2-7; D remains ambiguous. V lost 4 bases, J lost 4 bases, and 11 bases lay in between. This CDR3 is built from 13 residues. In germline, CDR1 is KGHSH, CDR2 LQKENI. In DNA form, the CDR3 reads TGTGCCAGCTCACGAGAAGTCTCATACGAGCAGTACGTC. Translated, it gives CASSREVSYEQYV.

This clone has just a few counts. V is TRBV11-3 and J is TRBJ1-2; D might be TRBD1 (5 bases). Trimming took 5 bases from V and 8 from J, leaving 24 bases between them. CDR1 SGHNT and CDR2 YENEEA come from the germline V gene. This CDR3 contains 16 residues. The CDR3 loop reads CASSPGGDRPLRGYTF. In DNA, the CDR3 is TGTGCCAGCAGCCCGGGTGGGGACCGGCCACTTCGCGGCTACACCTTC.

The chain joins TRBV5-1 to TRBJ2-5; D is unresolved. CDR1 SGHRS and CDR2 YFSETQ come from the germline V gene. Trimming stripped 0 bases from V and 6 bases from J, with 21 bases between. This CDR3 is built from 17 residues. CDR3 amino acids: CASSLADSTNVVKTQYF. CDR3 nucleotide sequence: TGCGCCAGCAGCTTGGCTGATTCTACCAACGTAGTAAAGACCCAGTACTTC.

V and J are TRBV29-1 and TRBJ1-6; D may be TRBD1 (5 bases). The germline V gene encodes CDR1 SQVTM and CDR2 ANQGSEA. V was shortened by 8 bases and J by 9 bases, with 14 bases between the two germline ends. This CDR3 contains 12 residues. The CDR3 loop reads CSPREGPSPLHF. CDR3 DNA sequence: TGCAGCCCAAGGGAGGGGCCTTCACCCCTCCACTTT.

This clone was seen only once. The chain couples TRBV14 to TRBJ1-5; D call uncertain. There are 21 residues in the CDR3. Trimming stripped 4 bases from V and 3 bases from J, with 31 bases between. Germline lookup yields CDR1 SGHDN and CDR2 FVKESK. The CDR3 spells CASSPPPGIHDRLCDNQPQHF. The CDR3 DNA reads as TGTGCCAGCAGCCCGCCCCCGGGCATCCATGACCGGTTGTGTGACAATCAGCCCCAGCATTTT.

In this sample, this clone turned up a few times. The chain is built from TRBV6-8 and TRBJ2-5, with 13 bases that match TRBD2. After removal of 10 bases from V and 4 bases from J, the junction contained 3 bases not matched to a gene. The CDR3 length is 13 residues. The germline V gene has CDR1 MNHGY and CDR2 SAAAGT. The CDR3 protein is CATRLAGGETQYF. For the CDR3, the DNA is TGTGCCACCCGACTAGCGGGGGGAGAGACCCAGTACTTC.

This clone was detected only a few times. This chain joins TRBV11-3 and TRBJ1-5; no clear D. CDR1 is SGHNT, CDR2 YENEEA, per germline. The CDR3 covers 15 residues. V shed 0 bases and J shed 6 bases, with 12 bases lying between them. The DNA for the CDR3 is TGTGCCAGCAGCTTAGATGCGGGGTTCGGTCAGCCCCAGCATTTT. Translating gives CASSLDAGFGQPQHF.

The V gene is TRBV7-5, the J gene TRBJ1-6; the D call TRBD1 from the table was never checked on the DNA. TRBV7-5 is given as a pseudogene. CDR3 length: 16 residues. The CDR3 region has the DNA TGTGCCAGCAGCTTGGCCTGGGCAGGGGAAGGGTCACCCCTCCACTTT. It specifies CASSLAWAGEGSPLHF.

The genes are TRBV19 and TRBJ2-1; TRBD1 matches at 7 bases. Germline lookup yields CDR1 LNHDA and CDR2 SQIVND (reference sequence). The CDR3 spans 16 residues. The trim removed 7 bases at V and 3 bases at J, leaving 12 bases unmatched. This CDR3 is CASIGQTGTDYNEQFF. CDR3 nucleotides: TGTGCCAGTATCGGTCAGACCGGGACAGACTACAATGAGCAGTTCTTC.

The chain uses TRBV6-8 and TRBJ1-1, with D unclear. The CDR3 is 14 residues long. Germline values: CDR1 MNHGY, CDR2 SAAAGT. Between the trimmed V and J ends, which lost 6 bases and 2 bases, there was a span of 13 bases. The CDR3 region is CASRLTHANTEAFF. Written as DNA, the CDR3 is TGTGCCAGCAGACTAACACACGCCAACACTGAAGCTTTCTTT.

The chain is built from TRBV6-8 and TRBJ1-3; 7 nucleotides line up with TRBD1. The CDR3 is 15 residues long. V was clipped by 5 bases and J by 0 bases; unmatched bases: 4. Per germline, CDR1 MNHGY and CDR2 SAAAGT. CDR3 DNA: TGTGCCAGCAGTGTCACAGGGGACTCTGGAAACACCATATATTTT. Translated, it gives CASSVTGDSGNTIYF.

The chain combines TRBV12-5 with TRBJ2-7; tentative D call: TRBD1 (6 bases). The CDR3 is 16 residues long. The germline V gene has CDR1 LGHNT and CDR2 FRNRAP. Trimming pared 0 bases from V and 2 bases from J, leaving 14 bases between. The DNA of the CDR3 is TGTGCTAGTGGTTTGGTAGCAGCTGGGGGCGCCTACGAGCAGTACTTC. The encoded protein is CASGLVAAGGAYEQYF. The variable domain in full, completed from reference TRBV12-5 and TRBJ2-7, reads DARVTQTPRHKVTEMGQEVTMRCQPILGHNTVFWYRQTMMQGLELLAYFRNRAPLDDSGMPKDRFSAEMPDATLATLKIQPSEPRDSAVYFCASGLVAAGGAYEQYFGPGTRLTVT.

The V gene is TRBV6-8, the J gene TRBJ1-6, with D unresolved. V lost 2 bases, J lost 10 bases, and 15 bases lay in between. From germline, CDR1 is MNHGY and CDR2 SAAAGT. The CDR3 covers 15 residues. The CDR3 nucleotides read TGTGCCAGCAGTTACATGCGGGTCGGGGAGTCACCCCTCCACTTT. Amino acids: CASSYMRVGESPLHF.